This is a list of T cell receptor beta chains from one sample in a study of Ad26.COV2.S vaccination and SARS-CoV-2 variants. This table comes from immunoSEQ multiplex PCR, and its TCRdb copy is limited to in-frame clones, with some not included. The table includes 440,000 or so clones, about 90% detected once. The sample was peripheral blood, taken in a trial of Ad26.COV2.S vaccine versus placebo. The receptors come from a person aged 18 to 59 who received the Ad26.COV2.S COVID-19 vaccine or a placebo. Each CDR3 is given with its conserved first and last residue. D genes are given only for firm matches. Clone size is stated in some rows and not others, as once, few, many or a class when expanded.

len | d_gene | j_gene | v_gene | abundance | CDR3aa | CDR3nt
13 | NA | TRBJ1-5 | TRBV7-2 | NA | CASSFQGNQPQHF | TGTGCCAGCAGCTTTCAGGGGAATCAGCCCCAGCATTTT
14 | NA | TRBJ2-1 | TRBV23-1 | NA | CASSQGGTANEQFF | TGCGCCAGCAGTCAGGGCGGGACTGCTAATGAGCAGTTCTTC
13 | NA | TRBJ1-1 | TRBV5-4 | NA | CASSIDRGGEAFF | TGTGCCAGCAGTATAGATAGGGGGGGTGAAGCTTTCTTT
14 | NA | TRBJ1-1 | TRBV27 | NA | CASSSKGMGQQAFF | TGTGCCAGCAGTTCAAAGGGTATGGGCCAACAAGCTTTCTTT
17 | TRBD2 | TRBJ2-3 | TRBV28 | NA | CASTQPHLAGGADTQYF | TGTGCCAGCACTCAGCCCCATCTAGCGGGGGGCGCAGATACGCAGTATTTT
16 | NA | TRBJ2-6 | TRBV19 | NA | CASSISWDSGANVLTF | TGTGCCAGTAGTATAAGTTGGGACTCTGGGGCCAACGTCCTGACTTTC
14 | NA | TRBJ2-7 | TRBV13 | NA | CASSLMAGAYEQYF | TGTGCCAGCAGCTTAATGGCCGGCGCCTACGAGCAGTACTTC
15 | NA | TRBJ2-1 | TRBV5-6 | NA | CASSLGGNSYNEQFF | TGTGCCAGCAGCTTGGGGGGAAACTCCTACAATGAGCAGTTCTTC
18 | TRBD2 | TRBJ2-7 | TRBV5-6 | NA | CASSGLAGGGGFSYEQYF | TGTGCCAGCAGTGGACTAGCGGGGGGCGGCGGTTTCTCCTACGAGCAGTACTTC
14 | TRBD1 | TRBJ2-7 | TRBV5-4 | NA | CASSWAVTGAEQYF | TGTGCCAGCAGCTGGGCCGTCACAGGGGCCGAGCAGTACTTC
11 | NA | TRBJ2-7 | TRBV2 | NA | CASSEAPAQYF | TGTGCCAGCAGTGAAGCGCCTGCGCAGTACTTC
19 | TRBD1 | TRBJ2-2 | TRBV5-4 | once | CASSSRSLQGRIEAGELFF | TGTGCCAGCAGCTCCCGTAGCCTACAGGGGCGGATTGAGGCCGGGGAGCTGTTTTTT
13 | NA | TRBJ1-1 | TRBV29-1 | few | CSAHKGQNTEAFF | TGCAGCGCTCATAAGGGGCAGAACACTGAAGCTTTCTTT
13 | NA | TRBJ1-4 | TRBV15 | NA | CATSRVGNEKLFF | TGTGCCACCAGCAGAGTGGGTAATGAAAAACTGTTTTTT
14 | NA | TRBJ1-4 | TRBV9 | NA | CASSSRGGMEKLFF | TGTGCCAGCAGCTCTAGGGGGGGAATGGAAAAACTGTTTTTT